Below, one TCR beta chain is given with its context. Unique molecular identifiers were incorporated into the prepared TCRbeta library. One entry per CDR3 protein results from TCRdb running MiXCR on the PCR reads. The sample consists of over 550,000 distinct CDR3 sequences, under 12% of them appearing once. The record originates from a study of T-cell reconstitution after alpha-beta-depleted transplantation in children. This CDR3 region has 13 residues. The germline V gene has CDR1 LNHNV and CDR2 YYDKDF (reference sequence). With 1 base removed from V and 3 bases from J, the gap between germline ends came to 7 bases.

The sequencing here drew on PBMCs from the stem cell graft donor, taken from the stem cell graft. The chain uses TRBV15 and TRBJ2-7; no clear D. The TCR sequence derives from a human donor who donated a stem cell graft to a child with acute myeloid leukemia. This CDR3 is CATSRGSSYEQYF. CDR3 coding DNA: TGTGCCACCAGCAGAGGTAGCAGCTACGAGCAGTACTTC. The variable domain in full, with the rest retrieved from reference TRBV15 and TRBJ2-7, is DAMVIQNPRYQVTQFGKPVTLSCSQTLNHNVMYWYQQKSSQAPKLLFHYYDKDFNNEADTPDNFQSRRPNTSFCFLDIRSPGLGDTAMYLCATSRGSSYEQYFGPGTRLTVT.